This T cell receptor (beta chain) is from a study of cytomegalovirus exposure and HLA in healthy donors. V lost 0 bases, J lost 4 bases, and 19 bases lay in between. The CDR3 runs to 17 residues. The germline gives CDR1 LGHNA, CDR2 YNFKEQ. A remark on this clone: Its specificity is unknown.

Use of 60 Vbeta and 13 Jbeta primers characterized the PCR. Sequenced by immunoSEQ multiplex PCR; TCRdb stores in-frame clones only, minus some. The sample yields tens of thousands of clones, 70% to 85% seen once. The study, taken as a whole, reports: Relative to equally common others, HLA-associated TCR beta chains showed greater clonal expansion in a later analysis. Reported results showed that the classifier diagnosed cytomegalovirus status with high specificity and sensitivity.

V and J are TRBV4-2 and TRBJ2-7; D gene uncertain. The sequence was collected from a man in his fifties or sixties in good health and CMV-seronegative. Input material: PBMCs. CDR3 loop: CASSQDLASGLVYEQYF. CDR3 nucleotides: TGTGCCAGCAGCCAAGATTTGGCTAGTGGCTTGGTTTACGAGCAGTACTTC.